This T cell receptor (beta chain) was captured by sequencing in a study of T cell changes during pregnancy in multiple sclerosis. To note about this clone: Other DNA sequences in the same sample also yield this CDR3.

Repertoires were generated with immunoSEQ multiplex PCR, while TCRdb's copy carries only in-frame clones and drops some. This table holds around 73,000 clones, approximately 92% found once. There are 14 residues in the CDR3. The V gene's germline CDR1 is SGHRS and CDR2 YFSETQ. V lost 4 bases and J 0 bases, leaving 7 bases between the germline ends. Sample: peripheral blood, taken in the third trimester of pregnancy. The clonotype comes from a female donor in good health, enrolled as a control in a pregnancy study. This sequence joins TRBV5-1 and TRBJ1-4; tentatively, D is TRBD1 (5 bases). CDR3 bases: TGCGCCAGCAGCCTAGGGGCAACTAATGAAAAACTGTTTTTT. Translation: CASSLGATNEKLFF.